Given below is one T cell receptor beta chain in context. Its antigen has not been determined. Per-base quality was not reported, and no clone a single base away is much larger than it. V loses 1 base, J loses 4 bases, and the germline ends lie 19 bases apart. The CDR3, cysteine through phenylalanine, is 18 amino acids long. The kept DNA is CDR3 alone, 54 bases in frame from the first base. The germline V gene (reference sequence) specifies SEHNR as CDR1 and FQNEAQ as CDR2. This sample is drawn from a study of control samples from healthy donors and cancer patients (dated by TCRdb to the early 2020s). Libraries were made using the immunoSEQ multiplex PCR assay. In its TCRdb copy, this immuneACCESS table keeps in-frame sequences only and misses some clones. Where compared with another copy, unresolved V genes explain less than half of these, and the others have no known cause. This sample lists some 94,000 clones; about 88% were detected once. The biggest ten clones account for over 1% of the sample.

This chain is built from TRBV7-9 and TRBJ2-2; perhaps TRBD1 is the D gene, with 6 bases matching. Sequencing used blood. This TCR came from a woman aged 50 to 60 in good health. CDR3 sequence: CASSLGLTGSLSTGELFF. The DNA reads TGTGCCAGCAGCTTAGGGCTTACAGGGTCCCTTAGCACCGGGGAGCTGTTTTTT.